The entry that follows covers one TCR beta chain sequence. Its specificity is not known. V was cut by 0 bases and J by 1 base, with 11 bases left in between. CDR3 size: 16 residues. CDR1 is LGHNA and CDR2 is YSLEER in the germline V gene. Extracted RNA was reverse transcribed into cDNA, the sequencing template. TCRdb keeps only in-frame clones here, not all; method: immunoSEQ multiplex PCR. In the table there are roughly 250,000 clones, around 67% of which are singletons. These data come from a study of CD8+ T cells in alopecia areata. Overall study: Tofacitinib was taken orally by treated patients, and the dose was 5 to 10 mg twice daily.

Findings of the study overall: Clonality was higher in lesional than normal scalp, especially in alopecia totalis/universalis.

Specimen: CD4+ T cells sorted from blood, collected at week 0. The chain has TRBV4-3 and TRBJ2-3; D is possibly TRBD2 (7 bases). This TCR was recovered from a human donor with alopecia areata. CDR3 coding DNA: TGCGCCAGCAGCCAAGATGGGGGGGCCCGCACAGATACGCAGTATTTT. It translates to CASSQDGGARTDTQYF.